The T cell receptor (beta chain) under discussion was sequenced for a study of shared clonotypes between healthy human individuals. Overall study findings and caveats: Clonotypes which were not shared had lower generation probabilities than clonotypes that all four donors shared.

This CDR3 spans 12 amino acids. Trimming removed 1 base at V and 4 bases at J, with 4 bases between. Germline CDR1 and CDR2: SEHNR and FQNEAQ (reference sequence). Study donors comprised healthy, HIV-negative adults devoid of recent acute infection or vaccination. Regarding this clone: Its antigen remains unidentified. Other nucleotide sequences from this sample produce the same CDR3.

The assay was immunoSEQ multiplex PCR, and TCRdb's table has in-frame clones only and misses some. The data show over a million clones, with 75% to 85% seen just once and 0.5% to 0.6% held by the top ten. V usage is TRBV7-9 and J usage is TRBJ2-5; D unclear. This sequence originates from a young man in good health. Some clones in this sample may be carry-over from other donors' samples. Sequencing input: memory CD4+ T cells from PBMCs. Subset of the sample: CD45RA-negative fraction. CDR3 amino acids: CASSLVRETQYF. CDR3 nucleotides: TGTGCCAGCAGCTTAGTGAGAGAGACCCAGTACTTC.